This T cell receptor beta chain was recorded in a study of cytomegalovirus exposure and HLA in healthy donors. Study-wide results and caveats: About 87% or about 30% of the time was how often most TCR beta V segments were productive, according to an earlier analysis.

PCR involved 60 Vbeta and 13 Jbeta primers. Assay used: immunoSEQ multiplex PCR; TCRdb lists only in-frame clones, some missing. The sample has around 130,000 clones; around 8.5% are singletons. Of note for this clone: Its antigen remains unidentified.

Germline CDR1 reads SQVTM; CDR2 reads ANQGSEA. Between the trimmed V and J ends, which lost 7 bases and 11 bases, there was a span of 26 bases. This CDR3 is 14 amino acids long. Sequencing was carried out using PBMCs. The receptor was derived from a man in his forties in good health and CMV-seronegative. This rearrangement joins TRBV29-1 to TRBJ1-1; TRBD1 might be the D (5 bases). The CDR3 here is CSAVGSAVGQDAFF. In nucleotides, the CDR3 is TGCAGCGCCGTCGGGTCGGCAGTGGGGCAAGATGCTTTCTTT.